These 13 T cell receptor beta chains were sequenced from one sample in a study of blood T cell repertoires in COVID-19. Measured with immunoSEQ multiplex PCR; TCRdb has only the in-frame clones, and not every one. This table holds some 150,000 clones, more than 80% found once. The sample taken for sequencing was peripheral blood. Source of these receptors: an elderly woman with acute or convalescent COVID-19.

The rearrangement joins TRBV24-1 to TRBJ1-3, with D possibly being TRBD1 (6 bases). This CDR3 comprises 16 residues. The V end was cut by 3 bases, the J end by 0 bases, with 11 bases between. Per germline, CDR1 KGHDR and CDR2 SFDVKD. The CDR3 DNA follows: TGTGCCACCAGTGATCCCGGGACAAACTCTGGAAACACCATATATTTT. Amino acid sequence: CATSDPGTNSGNTIYF.

The V and J genes are TRBV5-6 and TRBJ1-5; D is unclear. Germline assignment: CDR1 SGHDT and CDR2 YYEEEE. V lost 1 base to trimming and J lost 0 bases, with 8 bases between them. This CDR3 has 15 residues. For the CDR3, the DNA is TGTGCCAGCAGCTTGAACCGCGCTAGCAATCAGCCCCAGCATTTT. Translated: CASSLNRASNQPQHF.

The CDR3 bases are TGTGCCTGGAGTAAGACAGGGGGCTACTACGAGCAGTACTTC. This encodes CAWSKTGGYYEQYF. The chain links TRBV30 to TRBJ2-7, with 10 nucleotides matching TRBD1. Unmatched junction bases numbered 4, after V lost 2 bases and J lost 3 bases. This CDR3 spans 14 amino acids. Germline CDR1 GTSNPN, CDR2 SVGIG (reference sequence).

The V and J genes are TRBV6-6 and TRBJ2-5, with 7 bases identical to TRBD2. This CDR3 has 15 amino acids. The J segment lost 8 bases and the V segment lost 1 base, leaving 10 bases of the junction unmatched. Germline V gene lookup returns CDR1 MNHNY and CDR2 SVGAGI (reference sequence). CDR3 nucleotides: TGTGCCAGCAGTTACTACCGGGGGGACCGCCCTACCCAGTACTTC. Amino acid sequence: CASSYYRGDRPTQYF.

The V gene is TRBV7-3, the J gene TRBJ2-3; tentative D call: TRBD2 (6 bases). Germline V lookup: CDR1 SGHTA, CDR2 FQGTGA. The CDR3 is made up of 15 amino acids. Trimming removed 5 bases at V and 1 base at J, with 13 bases between. The DNA of the CDR3 is TGTGCCAGCAGCGATGGGGGACTCGGCACAGATACGCAGTATTTT. Translation: CASSDGGLGTDTQYF.

The V call is TRBV5-1, the J call TRBJ1-2; possibly TRBD1 for D (6 bases). Trimming took off 4 bases at V and 8 bases at J, with 15 bases between the two ends. Per the germline V gene, CDR1 is SGHRS and CDR2 is YFSETQ. CDR3 length: 13 amino acids. CDR3 region: CASSATGSRGYTF. In nucleotides, the CDR3 is TGCGCCAGCAGCGCAACAGGGTCGAGGGGCTACACCTTC.

The chain links TRBV7-9 to TRBJ1-1; D ambiguous. CDR1 and CDR2 from the germline V gene are SEHNR and FQNEAQ (reference sequence). The CDR3 runs 12 residues. V was shortened by 4 bases and J by 2 bases, with 5 bases between the two germline ends. CDR3 coding DNA: TGTGCCAGCAGCTCGAGTAACACTGAAGCTTTCTTT. Translated, it gives CASSSSNTEAFF. Full variable domain (missing parts from reference TRBV7-9 and TRBJ1-1): DTGVSQNPRHKITKRGQNVTFRCDPISEHNRLYWYRQTLGQGPEFLTYFQNEAQLEKSRLLSDRFSAERPKGSFSTLEIQRTEQGDSAMYLCASSSSNTEAFFGQGTRLTVV.

The chain employs TRBV5-1 and TRBJ2-3; 10 nucleotides match TRBD2. The CDR3 runs 16 residues. Germline CDR1 reads SGHRS; CDR2 reads YFSETQ. V was pared by 0 bases and J by 8 bases, with 9 bases of the junction left unmatched. The CDR3: CASSLVSGGPSGTQYF. The CDR3 region has the DNA TGCGCCAGCAGCTTGGTTAGCGGGGGGCCCAGCGGTACGCAGTATTTT.

The V gene is TRBV7-3, the J gene TRBJ2-3, with TRBD1 matching 7 bases. Germline V CDR1 and CDR2: SGHTA, FQGTGA. V shed 4 bases and J 0 bases; nucleotides not matched to a gene: 4. CDR3 length equals 15 residues. DNA for the CDR3: TGTGCCAGCAGCTCAACAGGGGCGAGCACAGATACGCAGTATTTT. Its protein is CASSSTGASTDTQYF.

Concerning this clone: Sequence at one end of the junction differs from germline and may be a read error. The rearrangement joins TRBV27 to TRBJ2-3; the match to TRBD1 covers 7 bases. Germline CDR1 is MNHEY and CDR2 is SMNVEV (reference sequence). The CDR3 runs 14 residues. The CDR3 bases are TGTGCCAGCAGTTCAAATGCCGGGACAGCTACGCAGTATTTT. Amino acid sequence: CASSSNAGTATQYF.

V usage is TRBV12-3 or TRBV12-4 and J usage is TRBJ2-7; D call uncertain. V was trimmed by 1 base and J by 6 bases, leaving 10 bases between them. This CDR3 has 13 residues. CDR3 bases: TGTGCCAGCAGTTTAGGGTCGGTTGGCGAGCAGTACTTC. It codes for CASSLGSVGEQYF.

The rearrangement joins TRBV12-3 or TRBV12-4 to TRBJ2-3, with TRBD2 as a possible D gene (6 bases). The CDR3 is 12 residues long. Trimming removed 6 bases from V and 10 bases from J, with 14 bases in between. The CDR3 DNA sequence: TGTGCCAGCAGGCAGAGACTAGGAGCGCAGTATTTT. Its translation: CASRQRLGAQYF.

The CDR3 DNA is TGTGCCAGCAGCATAGCAGGGGGCCCGACTGAAGCTTTCTTT. The encoded protein is CASSIAGGPTEAFF. This chain joins TRBV3-1 (or the pseudogene TRBV3-2) and TRBJ1-1, with TRBD1 identical over 8 bases. J gave up 5 bases and V 5 bases, and 7 bases lay outside the gene matches. The germline V gene has CDR1 LGHDT and CDR2 YNNKEL (reference sequence). The CDR3 has 14 residues.